Listed below are T cell receptor beta chains from one sample, sequenced in a study of shared clonotypes between healthy human individuals. The data were produced by immunoSEQ multiplex PCR, yet TCRdb's version contains in-frame clones alone and is incomplete. The sample has 2.3 million or so clones; about 92% are singletons. The material sequenced was naive CD4+ T cells from PBMCs. The receptors derive from a man aged 18 to 30 in good health. Some clones in this sample may be carry-over from other donors' samples. CDR3s include the opening cysteine and the closing phenylalanine or tryptophan. The order of the fields is clone size, J gene, D gene, V gene, CDR3 protein, CDR3 DNA. A D gene is named only where the DNA matches it firmly. The listing skips clone size in some rows; elsewhere it reads once, few, many or a size class.

clone size: once; J gene: TRBJ2-7; D gene: NA; V gene: TRBV2; CDR3 protein: CASRQGQGGYEQYF; CDR3 DNA: TGTGCCAGCAGACAAGGGCAGGGGGGGTACGAGCAGTACTTC
clone size: NA; J gene: TRBJ2-7; D gene: TRBD1; V gene: TRBV6-5; CDR3 protein: CASSYGFQGAWEQYF; CDR3 DNA: TGTGCCAGCAGTTACGGTTTTCAGGGGGCCTGGGAGCAGTACTTC
clone size: NA; J gene: TRBJ1-2; D gene: NA; V gene: TRBV5-5; CDR3 protein: CASSSVDRINYGYTF; CDR3 DNA: TGTGCCAGCAGCTCCGTCGATAGGATTAACTATGGCTACACCTTC
clone size: NA; J gene: TRBJ1-6; D gene: TRBD1; V gene: TRBV28; CDR3 protein: CASSPLPGQAYSPLHF; CDR3 DNA: TGTGCCAGCAGTCCCCTCCCGGGACAGGCCTATTCACCCCTCCACTTT
clone size: NA; J gene: TRBJ2-5; D gene: TRBD1; V gene: TRBV13; CDR3 protein: CASSPSQGAGETQYF; CDR3 DNA: TGTGCCAGCAGCCCCAGTCAGGGGGCCGGAGAGACCCAGTACTTC
clone size: NA; J gene: TRBJ2-2; D gene: NA; V gene: TRBV7-9; CDR3 protein: CASSPVGNTGELFF; CDR3 DNA: TGTGCCAGCAGCCCCGTGGGTAACACCGGGGAGCTGTTTTTT
clone size: NA; J gene: TRBJ2-1; D gene: TRBD2; V gene: TRBV4-3; CDR3 protein: CASSLRKTSGNTYNEQFF; CDR3 DNA: TGCGCCAGCAGCCTGAGGAAGACTAGCGGGAACACCTACAATGAGCAGTTCTTC
clone size: NA; J gene: TRBJ1-4; D gene: TRBD1; V gene: TRBV30; CDR3 protein: CAWRQGVEKLFF; CDR3 DNA: TGTGCCTGGAGGCAGGGGGTTGAAAAACTGTTTTTT
clone size: NA; J gene: TRBJ2-3; D gene: NA; V gene: TRBV5-1; CDR3 protein: CASSYSGLSTDTQYF; CDR3 DNA: TGCGCCAGCAGCTATAGCGGACTAAGCACAGATACGCAGTATTTT
clone size: once; J gene: TRBJ2-7; D gene: TRBD2; V gene: TRBV18; CDR3 protein: CASSPFREAYEQYF; CDR3 DNA: TGTGCCAGCTCACCATTCCGGGAGGCCTACGAGCAGTACTTC
clone size: once; J gene: TRBJ2-2; D gene: NA; V gene: TRBV5-1; CDR3 protein: CASSLVATPRSGELFF; CDR3 DNA: TGCGCCAGCAGCTTGGTCGCTACCCCACGAAGCGGGGAGCTGTTTTTT
clone size: once; J gene: TRBJ2-3; D gene: NA; V gene: TRBV30; CDR3 protein: CAWSGSGRPPDTQYF; CDR3 DNA: TGTGCCTGGAGTGGAAGCGGGCGGCCGCCAGATACGCAGTATTTT
clone size: NA; J gene: TRBJ1-2; D gene: NA; V gene: TRBV19; CDR3 protein: CASPHDGNGYTF; CDR3 DNA: TGTGCCAGCCCCCACGACGGGAATGGCTACACCTTC
clone size: NA; J gene: TRBJ2-7; D gene: NA; V gene: TRBV6-6; CDR3 protein: CASSYEGARSYEQYF; CDR3 DNA: TGTGCCAGCAGTTACGAGGGAGCCAGGTCCTACGAGCAGTACTTC
clone size: NA; J gene: TRBJ1-4; D gene: TRBD1; V gene: TRBV11-3; CDR3 protein: CASSLDKTGWGEKLFF; CDR3 DNA: TGTGCCAGCAGCTTAGACAAGACAGGGTGGGGGGAAAAACTGTTTTTT
clone size: NA; J gene: TRBJ1-5; D gene: NA; V gene: TRBV10-3; CDR3 protein: CAISNPGQGDQPQHF; CDR3 DNA: TGTGCCATCAGTAACCCGGGACAAGGGGATCAGCCCCAGCATTTT
clone size: once; J gene: TRBJ2-5; D gene: NA; V gene: TRBV5-1; CDR3 protein: CASSLDRLGEETQYF; CDR3 DNA: TGCGCCAGCAGCTTGGACAGGTTAGGTGAAGAGACCCAGTACTTC
clone size: NA; J gene: TRBJ2-1; D gene: NA; V gene: TRBV15; CDR3 protein: CATSRDVGDEQFF; CDR3 DNA: TGTGCCACCAGCAGAGATGTGGGCGATGAGCAGTTCTTC
clone size: once; J gene: TRBJ1-5; D gene: NA; V gene: TRBV28; CDR3 protein: CASRPDGNQPQHF; CDR3 DNA: TGTGCCAGCAGGCCCGATGGCAATCAGCCCCAGCATTTT
clone size: NA; J gene: TRBJ1-1; D gene: NA; V gene: TRBV18; CDR3 protein: CASSPNSRFEAFF; CDR3 DNA: TGTGCCAGCTCACCAAACAGTAGGTTTGAAGCTTTCTTT
clone size: NA; J gene: TRBJ1-3; D gene: NA; V gene: TRBV9; CDR3 protein: CASSVRSRTDSGNTIYF; CDR3 DNA: TGTGCCAGCAGCGTAAGATCCCGGACAGACTCTGGAAACACCATATATTTT
clone size: NA; J gene: TRBJ1-4; D gene: TRBD1; V gene: TRBV28; CDR3 protein: CASSFAGQGTNEKLFF; CDR3 DNA: TGTGCCAGCAGTTTTGCGGGACAGGGTACTAATGAAAAACTGTTTTTT
clone size: NA; J gene: TRBJ2-5; D gene: NA; V gene: TRBV19; CDR3 protein: CASSIRYQETQYF; CDR3 DNA: TGTGCCAGTAGTATCAGGTATCAAGAGACCCAGTACTTC
clone size: NA; J gene: TRBJ1-1; D gene: NA; V gene: TRBV5-1; CDR3 protein: CASSLVVNTEAFF; CDR3 DNA: TGCGCCAGCAGCCTTGTGGTTAACACTGAAGCTTTCTTT
clone size: NA; J gene: TRBJ2-2; D gene: TRBD1; V gene: TRBV25-1; CDR3 protein: CASSEPRQGANTGELFF; CDR3 DNA: TGTGCCAGCAGTGAACCCCGACAGGGGGCGAACACCGGGGAGCTGTTTTTT
clone size: NA; J gene: TRBJ2-3; D gene: TRBD2; V gene: TRBV5-1; CDR3 protein: CASSFLAVTDTQYF; CDR3 DNA: TGCGCCAGCAGCTTTCTAGCGGTCACAGATACGCAGTATTTT
clone size: NA; J gene: TRBJ2-3; D gene: NA; V gene: TRBV16; CDR3 protein: CASSQLNRDTQYF; CDR3 DNA: TGTGCCAGCAGCCAGTTAAACCGTGATACGCAGTATTTT
clone size: NA; J gene: TRBJ2-1; D gene: TRBD2; V gene: TRBV11-3; CDR3 protein: CASSLTAGVINEQFF; CDR3 DNA: TGTGCCAGCAGCTTAACAGCGGGAGTCATCAATGAGCAGTTCTTC
clone size: NA; J gene: TRBJ2-7; D gene: NA; V gene: TRBV5-1; CDR3 protein: CASSLAILPYSEQYF; CDR3 DNA: TGCGCCAGCAGCTTGGCAATACTTCCCTACTCCGAGCAGTACTTC
clone size: NA; J gene: TRBJ1-1; D gene: NA; V gene: TRBV2; CDR3 protein: CASSANPLNTEAFF; CDR3 DNA: TGTGCCAGCAGTGCAAACCCATTGAACACTGAAGCTTTCTTT
clone size: NA; J gene: TRBJ2-2; D gene: TRBD1; V gene: TRBV5-6; CDR3 protein: CASSWPDRGNTGELFF; CDR3 DNA: TGTGCCAGCAGCTGGCCTGACAGGGGAAACACCGGGGAGCTGTTTTTT
clone size: NA; J gene: TRBJ2-6; D gene: TRBD1; V gene: TRBV5-1; CDR3 protein: CASSPHSTGSGANVLTF; CDR3 DNA: TGCGCCAGCAGCCCTCATTCGACAGGGTCTGGGGCCAACGTCCTGACTTTC
clone size: NA; J gene: TRBJ2-3; D gene: NA; V gene: TRBV25-1; CDR3 protein: CASSFENTDTQYF; CDR3 DNA: TGTGCCAGCAGTTTTGAAAACACAGATACGCAGTATTTT
clone size: NA; J gene: TRBJ2-7; D gene: NA; V gene: TRBV28; CDR3 protein: CASSLLGGHYEQYF; CDR3 DNA: TGTGCCAGCAGTTTATTAGGGGGTCACTACGAGCAGTACTTC
clone size: few; J gene: TRBJ1-5; D gene: NA; V gene: TRBV28; CDR3 protein: CASSLRGPKPQHF; CDR3 DNA: TGTGCCAGCAGTTTACGGGGTCCAAAGCCCCAGCATTTT
clone size: once; J gene: TRBJ1-2; D gene: NA; V gene: TRBV5-1; CDR3 protein: CASSPGAIGDGYTF; CDR3 DNA: TGCGCCAGCAGCCCGGGGGCAATTGGTGATGGCTACACCTTC
clone size: NA; J gene: TRBJ1-5; D gene: NA; V gene: TRBV6-5; CDR3 protein: CASSQGFNSNQPQHF; CDR3 DNA: TGTGCCAGCAGTCAGGGGTTTAATAGCAATCAGCCCCAGCATTTT
clone size: NA; J gene: TRBJ2-2; D gene: NA; V gene: TRBV10-1; CDR3 protein: CATDESPSPTGELFF; CDR3 DNA: TGCGCCACCGATGAATCTCCTAGTCCGACCGGGGAGCTGTTTTTT
clone size: NA; J gene: TRBJ2-7; D gene: TRBD2; V gene: TRBV5-1; CDR3 protein: CASSSRPGLAAISYEQYF; CDR3 DNA: TGCGCCAGCAGCTCACGACCAGGACTAGCGGCGATCTCCTACGAGCAGTACTTC
clone size: NA; J gene: TRBJ2-3; D gene: TRBD2; V gene: TRBV28; CDR3 protein: CASSPLTLSGKDTDTQYF; CDR3 DNA: TGTGCCAGCAGCCCCCTGACCCTAAGCGGGAAGGACACAGATACGCAGTATTTT
clone size: once; J gene: TRBJ2-3; D gene: NA; V gene: TRBV2; CDR3 protein: CASSVGQLTDTQYF; CDR3 DNA: TGTGCCAGCAGTGTAGGCCAGCTCACAGATACGCAGTATTTT
clone size: NA; J gene: TRBJ2-5; D gene: TRBD1; V gene: TRBV9; CDR3 protein: CASSVARGSETQYF; CDR3 DNA: TGTGCCAGCAGCGTAGCCAGGGGGTCGGAGACCCAGTACTTC
clone size: NA; J gene: TRBJ1-2; D gene: NA; V gene: TRBV11-2; CDR3 protein: CASRPGGTSIRYGYTF; CDR3 DNA: TGTGCCAGCAGGCCCGGAGGGACAAGTATACGGTATGGCTACACCTTC
clone size: NA; J gene: TRBJ1-1; D gene: NA; V gene: TRBV6-5; CDR3 protein: CASNTGRHTEAFF; CDR3 DNA: TGTGCCAGCAATACAGGGAGGCACACTGAAGCTTTCTTT
clone size: NA; J gene: TRBJ1-1; D gene: NA; V gene: TRBV6-6; CDR3 protein: CASASQGRTEAFF; CDR3 DNA: TGTGCCAGTGCTTCACAGGGTCGCACTGAAGCTTTCTTT
clone size: NA; J gene: TRBJ2-1; D gene: TRBD2; V gene: TRBV9; CDR3 protein: CASSVGLKSGRGNEQFF; CDR3 DNA: TGTGCCAGCAGCGTAGGGTTGAAGAGCGGGAGGGGCAATGAGCAGTTCTTC
clone size: NA; J gene: TRBJ1-5; D gene: TRBD1; V gene: TRBV4-1; CDR3 protein: CASSIRDRADSNQPQHF; CDR3 DNA: TGCGCCAGCAGCATCCGGGACAGGGCAGATAGCAATCAGCCCCAGCATTTT
clone size: NA; J gene: TRBJ2-6; D gene: NA; V gene: TRBV5-8; CDR3 protein: CASSPEGAGGANVLTF; CDR3 DNA: TGTGCCAGCAGCCCGGAAGGGGCAGGCGGGGCCAACGTCCTGACTTTC